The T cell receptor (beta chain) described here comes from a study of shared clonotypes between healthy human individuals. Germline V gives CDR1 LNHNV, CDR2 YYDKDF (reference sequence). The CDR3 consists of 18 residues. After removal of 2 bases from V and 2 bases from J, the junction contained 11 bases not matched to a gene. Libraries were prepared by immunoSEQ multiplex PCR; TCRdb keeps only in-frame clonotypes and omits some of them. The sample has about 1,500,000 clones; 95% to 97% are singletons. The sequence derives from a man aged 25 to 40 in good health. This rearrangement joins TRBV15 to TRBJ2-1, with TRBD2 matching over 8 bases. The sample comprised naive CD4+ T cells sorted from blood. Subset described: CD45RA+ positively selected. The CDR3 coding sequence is TGTGCCACCAGCAGATTCGGGTCGACAGCGGGAGCCTACAATGAGCAGTTCTTC. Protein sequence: CATSRFGSTAGAYNEQFF.